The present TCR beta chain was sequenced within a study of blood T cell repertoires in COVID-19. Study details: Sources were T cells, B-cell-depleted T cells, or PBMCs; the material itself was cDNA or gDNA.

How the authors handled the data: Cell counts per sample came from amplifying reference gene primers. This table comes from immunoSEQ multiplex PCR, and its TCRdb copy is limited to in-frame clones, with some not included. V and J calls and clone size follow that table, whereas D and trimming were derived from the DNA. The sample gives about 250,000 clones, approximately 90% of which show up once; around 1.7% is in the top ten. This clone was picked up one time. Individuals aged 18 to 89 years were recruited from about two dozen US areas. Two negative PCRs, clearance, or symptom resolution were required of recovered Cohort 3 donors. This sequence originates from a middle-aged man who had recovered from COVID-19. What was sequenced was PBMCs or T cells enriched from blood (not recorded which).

The CDR3 nucleotides read TGTGCCAGCAGTCCCCACCTAGGTCTAGCGGTTGGGGGGAATGAGCAGTTCTTC. Protein: CASSPHLGLAVGGNEQFF. This chain joins TRBV27 and TRBJ2-1, with 7 bases lining up with TRBD2. This CDR3 contains 18 residues. The V gene's germline CDR1 is MNHEY and CDR2 SMNVEV (reference sequence). The V and J ends lost 5 bases and 7 bases, in that order; junction bases with no gene match: 20.